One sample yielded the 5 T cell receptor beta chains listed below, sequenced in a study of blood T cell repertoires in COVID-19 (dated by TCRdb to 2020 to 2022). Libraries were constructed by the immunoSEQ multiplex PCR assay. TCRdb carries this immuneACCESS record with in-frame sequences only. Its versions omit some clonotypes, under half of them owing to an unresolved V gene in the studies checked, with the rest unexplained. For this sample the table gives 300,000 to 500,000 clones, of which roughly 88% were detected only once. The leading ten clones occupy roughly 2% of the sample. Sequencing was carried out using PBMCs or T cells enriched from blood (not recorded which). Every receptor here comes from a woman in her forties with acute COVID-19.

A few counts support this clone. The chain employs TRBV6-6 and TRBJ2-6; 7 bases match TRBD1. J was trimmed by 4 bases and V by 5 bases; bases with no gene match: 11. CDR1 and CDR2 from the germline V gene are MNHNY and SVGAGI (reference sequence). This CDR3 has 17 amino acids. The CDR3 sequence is CASSLNRQGTGANVLTF. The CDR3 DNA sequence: TGTGCCAGCAGTCTAAATCGACAGGGAACAGGGGCCAACGTCCTGACTTTC.

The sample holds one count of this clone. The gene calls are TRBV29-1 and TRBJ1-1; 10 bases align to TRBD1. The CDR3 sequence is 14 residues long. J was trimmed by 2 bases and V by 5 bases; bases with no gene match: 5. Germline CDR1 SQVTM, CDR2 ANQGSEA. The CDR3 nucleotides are TGCAGCGTTTACGGGACAGGGGTTAACACTGAAGCTTTCTTT. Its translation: CSVYGTGVNTEAFF.

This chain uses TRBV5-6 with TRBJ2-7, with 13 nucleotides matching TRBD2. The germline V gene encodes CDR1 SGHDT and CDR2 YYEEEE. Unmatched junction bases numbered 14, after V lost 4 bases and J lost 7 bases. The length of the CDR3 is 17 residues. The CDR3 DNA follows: TGTGCCAGCAGCGCTCGGACTAGCGGGGGCCCCCGGGTAGAGCAGTACTTC. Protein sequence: CASSARTSGGPRVEQYF.

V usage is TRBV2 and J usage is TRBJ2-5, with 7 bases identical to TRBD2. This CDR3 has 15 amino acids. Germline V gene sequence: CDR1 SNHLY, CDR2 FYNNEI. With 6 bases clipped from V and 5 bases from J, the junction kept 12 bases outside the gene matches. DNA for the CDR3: TGTGCCAGCAGGGGCTATAGCGGGCCCGGGGAGACCCAGTACTTC. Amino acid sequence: CASRGYSGPGETQYF.

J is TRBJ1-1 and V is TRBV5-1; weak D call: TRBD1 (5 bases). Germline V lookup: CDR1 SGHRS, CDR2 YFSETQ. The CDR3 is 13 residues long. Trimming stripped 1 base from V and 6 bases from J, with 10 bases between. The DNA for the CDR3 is TGCGCCAGCAGCTTGCAGGGCCGAGCTGAAGCTTTCTTT. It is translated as CASSLQGRAEAFF.